This T cell receptor (beta chain) emerged from a study of shared clonotypes between healthy human individuals. Terminally differentiated effector memory CD45RA+ cells were excluded by CCR7 positive selection of CD45RO-negative cells. Data came from immunoSEQ multiplex PCR; TCRdb stores just in-frame clones and leaves some out. The sample records approximately 2,000,000 clones, 80% to 95% being singletons. This clone was seen once. This TCR was sampled from a man between 18 and 29 years old in good health. Some clones in this sample may be carry-over from other donors' samples. Material: naive CD8+ T cells from PBMCs.

CDR3 nucleotides: TGTGCCAGCAGCTCCGCGGGGACAGGGGTTCTACCGATCACTGAAGCTTTCTTT. Protein product: CASSSAGTGVLPITEAFF. V gene TRBV13 combines with J gene TRBJ1-1; 10 bases line up with TRBD1. V trimming: 4 bases; J trimming: 4 bases; junction bases outside the gene matches: 15. CDR1 is PRHDT, CDR2 FYEKMQ, per germline (reference sequence). CDR3 length equals 18 residues.